These 23 T cell receptor beta chains share one sample of origin, sequenced in a study of CD4 T cells in relation to SARS-CoV-2 and coronaviruses. No antigen is known for these receptors. Profiled with immunoSEQ multiplex PCR; TCRdb holds only in-frame clones, not every one. The table lists about 36,000 clones, more than 60% of them singletons. The sequenced sample was memory CD4+ T cells from PBMCs, cultured in vitro. The origin of the receptors is an adult with COVID-19.

The chain couples TRBV7-3 to TRBJ2-1, with 8 bases matching TRBD2. The CDR3 is 17 amino acids. J was trimmed by 8 bases and V by 5 bases; bases with no gene match: 17. CDR1 is SGHTA and CDR2 is FQGTGA in the germline V gene. CDR3 amino acids: CASSPRLRAGGVDEQFF. The CDR3, as DNA: TGTGCCAGCAGCCCACGGCTCAGGGCGGGAGGTGTTGATGAGCAGTTCTTC.

The chain is built from TRBV3-1 (or the pseudogene TRBV3-2) and TRBJ1-3, with a possible D match to TRBD1 (6 bases). V shed 6 bases and J shed 4 bases, with 16 bases lying between them. The length of the CDR3 is 15 residues. Germline V gives CDR1 LGHDT, CDR2 YNNKEL (reference sequence). The CDR3 loop is CASSALGGSGNTIYF. The CDR3 DNA is TGTGCCAGCAGTGCCCTCGGGGGCTCCGGAAACACCATATATTTT.

The V gene is TRBV19, the J gene TRBJ2-1; D perhaps matches TRBD2 (5 bases). Germline CDR1 is LNHDA and CDR2 is SQIVND (reference sequence). Deletions cut 3 bases from V and 9 bases from J, with 15 bases between. This CDR3 has 14 residues. The CDR3 nucleotides are TGTGCCAGTAGTATCAGCGGCGGCGCCGGTGAGCAGTTCTTC. It specifies CASSISGGAGEQFF.

The chain recombines TRBV4-1 with TRBJ1-1, with TRBD1 as a possible D gene (5 bases). The CDR3 has 17 amino acids. The germline V gene has CDR1 MGHRA and CDR2 YSYEKL. Trimming stripped 0 bases from V and 3 bases from J, with 17 bases between. For the CDR3, the DNA is TGCGCCAGCAGCCAAGATAGGCAGGGCGGGTATTACACTGAAGCTTTCTTT. Amino acid sequence: CASSQDRQGGYYTEAFF.

The chain carries TRBV24-1 and TRBJ2-3, with a weak D call TRBD2 (6 bases). This CDR3 has 12 amino acids. The V end was cut by 9 bases, the J end by 3 bases, with 9 bases between. The germline CDR1 and CDR2 sequences are KGHDR and SFDVKD. CDR3 region: CATSGTTDTQYF. In DNA form, the CDR3 reads TGTGCCACCTCCGGGACTACAGATACGCAGTATTTT.

The CDR3: CASSPTSGKQFF. CDR3 DNA: TGTGCCAGCAGTCCGACTAGCGGGAAGCAGTTCTTC. This chain uses TRBV6-5 with TRBJ2-1, with 11 bases aligning to TRBD2. The CDR3 contains 12 residues. J was trimmed by 11 bases and V by 5 bases; bases with no gene match: 2. CDR1 MNHEY and CDR2 SVGAGI come from the germline V gene.

The CDR3, as DNA: TGTGCCAGCAGCCCACAGGGGGACTCCTACGAGCAGTACTTC. Translation gives CASSPQGDSYEQYF. The rearrangement uses TRBV7-3 and TRBJ2-7; 8 bases agree with TRBD1. After removal of 5 bases from V and 0 bases from J, the junction contained 3 bases not matched to a gene. CDR1 and CDR2 (germline): SGHTA, FQGTGA. The CDR3 runs 14 residues.

The sample holds one count of this clone. The chain links TRBV6-4 to TRBJ2-1; TRBD1 aligns across 11 bases. The CDR3 length is 14 residues. Per germline, CDR1 MRHNA and CDR2 SNTAGT. The V gene end was trimmed by 2 bases and the J gene end by 6 bases; junction bases not matched to a gene: 0. The CDR3 DNA follows: TGTGCCAGCAGTGACGGGACAGGGGGCAATGAGCAGTTCTTC. It translates to CASSDGTGGNEQFF.

The chain employs TRBV7-9 and TRBJ2-2; D may be TRBD2 (6 bases). There are 13 residues in the CDR3. Germline CDR1 reads SEHNR; CDR2 reads FQNEAQ (reference sequence). The germline V and J ends were trimmed by 4 bases and 6 bases, with 9 bases remaining between them. CDR3 amino acids: CASSWAGSGELFF. Here the CDR3 DNA reads TGTGCCAGCAGCTGGGCGGGGTCCGGGGAGCTGTTTTTT.

This clone was detected once. V usage is TRBV6-2 or TRBV6-3 and J usage is TRBJ2-1; unclear D gene. With 4 bases removed from V and 0 bases from J, the gap between germline ends came to 13 bases. The CDR3 has 16 residues. Germline CDR1 reads MNHEY; CDR2 reads SVGEGT. CDR3 DNA sequence: TGTGCCAGCAGTTCAATCAGCGATTACTCCTACAATGAGCAGTTCTTC. Its translation is CASSSISDYSYNEQFF.

The chain employs TRBV6-6 and TRBJ2-7, with D unclear. This CDR3 is 15 amino acids long. V lost 2 bases and J lost 2, with 13 bases in between. Germline V CDR1 and CDR2: MNHNY, SVGAGI (reference sequence). The CDR3 loop reads CASSYVDGSAYEQYF. The CDR3 bases are TGTGCCAGCAGTTACGTCGACGGATCAGCCTACGAGCAGTACTTC.

CDR3 in amino acids: CASSFSLSHRKLFF. CDR3 bases: TGTGCCAGCAGTTTCTCTTTGTCCCATCGAAAACTGTTTTTT. The chain is built from TRBV28 and TRBJ1-4; D unresolved. This CDR3 comprises 14 residues. Trimming removed 3 bases at V and 10 bases at J, with 15 bases between. Looked up from germline, CDR1 is MDHEN and CDR2 is SYDVKM. Variable domain in full (rest from reference TRBV28 and TRBJ1-4): DVKVTQSSRYLVKRTGEKVFLECVQDMDHENMFWYRQDPGLGLRLIYFSYDVKMKEKGDIPEGYSVSREKKERFSLILESASTNQTSMYLCASSFSLSHRKLFFGSGTQLSVL.

The gene calls are TRBV30 and TRBJ2-1; the D call may be TRBD1 or TRBD2 (5 bases each). The ends were cut back, 1 base at V and 10 bases at J, with 20 bases in the middle. CDR3 length: 15 residues. Germline CDR1 is GTSNPN and CDR2 is SVGIG (reference sequence). The DNA of the CDR3 is TGTGCCTGGAGTGCGAACCCGGGAATGGGGGAAGAGCAGTTCTTC. Residues: CAWSANPGMGEEQFF.

The CDR3 reads CASSDSGQPQHF. In nucleotides, the CDR3 is TGTGCCAGCAGTGACAGTGGTCAGCCCCAGCATTTT. The chain carries TRBV25-1 and TRBJ1-5, with unresolved D. The CDR3 consists of 12 residues. The germline gives CDR1 MGHDK, CDR2 SYGVNS. V was pared by 3 bases and J by 6 bases, with 6 bases between.

The rearrangement links TRBV15 to TRBJ2-1, with no clear D. The CDR3 is 12 residues long. Per the germline V gene, CDR1 is LNHNV and CDR2 is YYDKDF (reference sequence). V dropped 0 bases and J dropped 13 bases, with 10 bases sitting between them. The CDR3 region has the DNA TGTGCCACCAGCAGAGATGTCCTAGGTCAGTTCTTC. Its protein product is CATSRDVLGQFF. Looking up the rest from reference TRBV15 and TRBJ2-1 gives the full variable domain: DAMVIQNPRYQVTQFGKPVTLSCSQTLNHNVMYWYQQKSSQAPKLLFHYYDKDFNNEADTPDNFQSRRPNTSFCFLDIRSPGLGDTAMYLCATSRDVLGQFFGPGTRLTVL.

This clone was seen more than once but under ten times. The chain couples TRBV7-9 to TRBJ2-7; D is tentatively TRBD1 or TRBD2 (5 bases each). V dropped 7 bases and J dropped 2 bases, with 15 bases sitting between them. This CDR3 has 14 residues. Looked up from germline, CDR1 is SEHNR and CDR2 is FQNEAQ (reference sequence). This CDR3 is CASMLWDRPYEQYF. The CDR3 DNA reads as TGTGCCAGCATGCTCTGGGACCGACCCTACGAGCAGTACTTC.

The rearrangement joins TRBV7-3 to TRBJ2-3; D perhaps matches TRBD2 (6 bases). Germline CDR1 and CDR2: SGHTA and FQGTGA. This CDR3 is built from 15 residues. The ends were cut back, 5 bases at V and 2 bases at J, with 14 bases in the middle. The CDR3 sequence: CASSAGLLNTDTQYF. The CDR3 nucleotides read TGTGCCAGCAGCGCGGGACTTCTTAACACAGATACGCAGTATTTT.

V is TRBV7-8 and J is TRBJ2-1, with 10 positions matching TRBD2. V gave up 3 bases and J gave up 3 bases; unmatched junction bases: 5. Germline-derived CDR1 and CDR2 are SGHVS and FQNEAQ. The CDR3 covers 16 residues. The CDR3 here is CASSFRRLAGYNEQFF. The CDR3 nucleotides are TGTGCCAGCAGCTTTAGGAGACTAGCGGGCTACAATGAGCAGTTCTTC.

This chain connects TRBV6-2 or TRBV6-3 to TRBJ2-3; 7 bases fit TRBD1. This CDR3 has 17 residues. CDR1 MNHEY and CDR2 SVGEGT come from the germline V gene. With V trimmed by 5 bases and J by 0 bases, 11 bases remained unmatched. The CDR3 region has the DNA TGTGCCAGCAGTGCCATCCGACAGGGAAGGAGCACAGATACGCAGTATTTT. The encoded protein is CASSAIRQGRSTDTQYF.

The rearrangement uses TRBV15 and TRBJ1-4; TRBD1 might be the D (6 bases). Germline values: CDR1 LNHNV, CDR2 YYDKDF (reference sequence). The CDR3 consists of 18 residues. Trimming pared 3 bases from V and 5 bases from J, leaving 22 bases between. The CDR3 loop reads CATSSLTGFNANNEKLFF. The CDR3 bases are TGTGCCACCAGCAGTCTCACAGGGTTCAACGCCAACAATGAAAAACTGTTTTTT.

The gene calls are TRBV19 and TRBJ2-4; D is ambiguous. Deletions cut 3 bases from V and 1 base from J, with 13 bases between. Germline lookup yields CDR1 LNHDA and CDR2 SQIVND (reference sequence). The CDR3 spans 16 residues. The CDR3 region has the DNA TGTGCCAGTAGTATTTGGCCGCCGGGTGCCAAAAACATTCAGTACTTC. Protein sequence: CASSIWPPGAKNIQYF.

The V call is TRBV19, the J call TRBJ1-1; D unclear. Per germline, CDR1 LNHDA and CDR2 SQIVND (reference sequence). The CDR3 spans 13 residues. V was pared by 3 bases and J by 9 bases, with 14 bases between. CDR3 sequence (DNA): TGTGCCAGTAGTATCTCCCGGCGAGGCCAAGCTTTCTTT. Translation gives CASSISRRGQAFF.

Remarks on this clone: Its ends do not fully match the called genes, so a read error is possible. The rearrangement joins TRBV7-3 to TRBJ2-3; D unclear. Germline V CDR1 and CDR2: SGHTA, FQGTGA. This CDR3 spans 13 amino acids. The CDR3 loop is CASSLGSRDTQYF. DNA of the CDR3: TGTGCCAGCAGCTTGGGTAGCAGAGATACGCAGTATTTT.